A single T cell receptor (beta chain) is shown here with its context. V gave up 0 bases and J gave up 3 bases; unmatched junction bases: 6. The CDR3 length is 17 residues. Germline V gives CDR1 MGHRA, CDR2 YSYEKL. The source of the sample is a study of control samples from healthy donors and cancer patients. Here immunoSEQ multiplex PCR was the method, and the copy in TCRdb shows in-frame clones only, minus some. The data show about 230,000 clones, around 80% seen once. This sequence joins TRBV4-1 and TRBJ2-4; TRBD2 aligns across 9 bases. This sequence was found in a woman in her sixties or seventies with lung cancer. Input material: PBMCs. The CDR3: CASSQDRSGGNKNIQYF. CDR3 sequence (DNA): TGCGCCAGCAGCCAAGACCGTAGCGGGGGAAACAAAAACATTCAGTACTTC.